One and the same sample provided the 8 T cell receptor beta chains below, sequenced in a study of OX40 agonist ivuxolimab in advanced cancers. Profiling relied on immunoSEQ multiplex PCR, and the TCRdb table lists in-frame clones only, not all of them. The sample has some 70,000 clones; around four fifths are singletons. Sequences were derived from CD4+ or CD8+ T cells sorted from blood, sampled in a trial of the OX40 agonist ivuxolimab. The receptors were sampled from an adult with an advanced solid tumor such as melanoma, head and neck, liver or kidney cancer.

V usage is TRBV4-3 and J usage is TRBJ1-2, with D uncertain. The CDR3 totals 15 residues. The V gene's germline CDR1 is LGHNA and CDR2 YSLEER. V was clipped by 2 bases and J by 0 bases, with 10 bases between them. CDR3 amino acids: CASSQRAATNYGYTF. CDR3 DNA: TGCGCCAGCAGCCAACGGGCAGCCACTAACTATGGCTACACCTTC.

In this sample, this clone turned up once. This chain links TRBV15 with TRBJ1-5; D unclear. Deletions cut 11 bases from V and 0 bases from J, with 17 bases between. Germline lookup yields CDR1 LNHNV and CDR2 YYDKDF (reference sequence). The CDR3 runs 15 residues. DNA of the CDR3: TGTGCCTACCTATTGGCGCTTTATAGCAATCAGCCCCAGCATTTT. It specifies CAYLLALYSNQPQHF.

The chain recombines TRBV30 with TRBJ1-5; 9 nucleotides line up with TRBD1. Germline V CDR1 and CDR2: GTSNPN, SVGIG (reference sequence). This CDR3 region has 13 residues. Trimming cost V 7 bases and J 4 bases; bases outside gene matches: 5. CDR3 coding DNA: TGTGCCTCCGCCGGGACAGGGAATCAGCCCCAGCATTTT. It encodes CASAGTGNQPQHF.

CDR3 nucleotides: TGCGCCAGCAGCTTGGCCGAACCCCCAGATACGCAGTATTTT. Its protein is CASSLAEPPDTQYF. V and J are TRBV5-1 and TRBJ2-3, with D uncertain. The length of the CDR3 is 14 residues. V shed 0 bases and J shed 4 bases, with 9 bases lying between them. Germline V gene data show CDR1 as SGHRS and CDR2 as YFSETQ.

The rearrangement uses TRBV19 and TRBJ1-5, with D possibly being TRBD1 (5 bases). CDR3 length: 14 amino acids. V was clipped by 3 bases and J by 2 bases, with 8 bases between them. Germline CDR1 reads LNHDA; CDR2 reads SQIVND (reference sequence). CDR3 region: CASSMAQGNQPQHF. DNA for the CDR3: TGTGCCAGTAGTATGGCACAGGGCAATCAGCCCCAGCATTTT.

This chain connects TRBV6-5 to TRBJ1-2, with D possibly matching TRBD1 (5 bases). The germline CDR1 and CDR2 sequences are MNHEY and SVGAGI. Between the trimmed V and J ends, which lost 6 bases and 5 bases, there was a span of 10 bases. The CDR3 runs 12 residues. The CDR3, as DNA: TGTGCCAGCAGCAGGACATCTTATGGCTACACCTTC. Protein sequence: CASSRTSYGYTF.

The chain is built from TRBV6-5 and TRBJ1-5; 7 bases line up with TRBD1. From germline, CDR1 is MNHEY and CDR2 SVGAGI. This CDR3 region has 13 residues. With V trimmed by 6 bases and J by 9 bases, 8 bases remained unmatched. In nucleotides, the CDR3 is TGTGCCAGCAGGGGGGACAGCTTCGGGCCCCAGCATTTT. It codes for CASRGDSFGPQHF.

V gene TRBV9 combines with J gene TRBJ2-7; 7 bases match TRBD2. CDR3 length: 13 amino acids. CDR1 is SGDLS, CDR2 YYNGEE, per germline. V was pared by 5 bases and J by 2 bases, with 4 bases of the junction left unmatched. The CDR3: CASSSGLAYEQYF. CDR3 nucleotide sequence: TGTGCCAGCAGTTCAGGACTAGCCTACGAGCAGTACTTC.